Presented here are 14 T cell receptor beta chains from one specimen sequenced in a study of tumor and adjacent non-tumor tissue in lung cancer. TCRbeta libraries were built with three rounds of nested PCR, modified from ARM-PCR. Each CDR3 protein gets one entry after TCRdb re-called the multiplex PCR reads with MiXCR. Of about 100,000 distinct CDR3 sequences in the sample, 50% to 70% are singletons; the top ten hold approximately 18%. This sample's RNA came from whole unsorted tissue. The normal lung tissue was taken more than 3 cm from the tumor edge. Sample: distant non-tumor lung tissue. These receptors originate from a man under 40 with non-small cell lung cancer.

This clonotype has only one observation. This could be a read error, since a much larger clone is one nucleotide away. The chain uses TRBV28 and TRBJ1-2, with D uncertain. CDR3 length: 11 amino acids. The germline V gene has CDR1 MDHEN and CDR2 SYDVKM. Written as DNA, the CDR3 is TGTGGGGTGGAGATGGACTATGGCTACACCTTC. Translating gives CGVEMDYGYTF.

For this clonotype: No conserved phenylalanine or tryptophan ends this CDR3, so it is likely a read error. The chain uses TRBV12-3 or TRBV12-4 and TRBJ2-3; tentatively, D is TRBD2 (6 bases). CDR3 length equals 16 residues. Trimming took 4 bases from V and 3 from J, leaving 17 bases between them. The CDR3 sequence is CASSYIPGRLTDTQYY. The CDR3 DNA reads TGTGCCAGCAGTTACATACCAGGGAGGTTAACAGATACGCAGTATTAT.

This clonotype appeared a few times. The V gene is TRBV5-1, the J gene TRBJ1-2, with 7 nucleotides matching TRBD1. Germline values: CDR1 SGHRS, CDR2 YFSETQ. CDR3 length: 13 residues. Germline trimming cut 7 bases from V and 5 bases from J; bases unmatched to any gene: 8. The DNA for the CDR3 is TGCGCCAGCGCCCCGGGACAGAAATATGGCTACACCTTC. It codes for CASAPGQKYGYTF.

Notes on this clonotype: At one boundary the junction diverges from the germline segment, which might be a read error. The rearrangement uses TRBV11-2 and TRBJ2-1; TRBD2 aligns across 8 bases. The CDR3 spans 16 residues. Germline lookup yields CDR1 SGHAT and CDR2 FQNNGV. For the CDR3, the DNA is TGTGCCAGCAGCCCCCGAGGTAGCGGGAATTACAATGACCAGTTCTTC. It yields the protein CASSPRGSGNYNDQFF.

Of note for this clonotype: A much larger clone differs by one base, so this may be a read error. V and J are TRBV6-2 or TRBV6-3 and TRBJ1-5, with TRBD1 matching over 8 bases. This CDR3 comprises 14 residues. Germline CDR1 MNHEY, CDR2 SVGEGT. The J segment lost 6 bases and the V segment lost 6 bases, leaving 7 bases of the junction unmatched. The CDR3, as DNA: TGTGCCAGCAGAGGTCAGGGGGCGAGTCAGCCCCAGCATTTT. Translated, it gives CASRGQGASQPQHF.

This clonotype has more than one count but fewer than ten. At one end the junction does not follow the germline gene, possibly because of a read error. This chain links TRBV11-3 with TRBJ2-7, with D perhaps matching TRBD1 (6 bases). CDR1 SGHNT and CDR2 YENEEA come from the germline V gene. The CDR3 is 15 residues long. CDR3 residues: CASSLGQQPSYEQHF. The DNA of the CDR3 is TGTGCCAGCAGCCTTGGACAGCAACCCTCCTACGAGCAGCACTTC.

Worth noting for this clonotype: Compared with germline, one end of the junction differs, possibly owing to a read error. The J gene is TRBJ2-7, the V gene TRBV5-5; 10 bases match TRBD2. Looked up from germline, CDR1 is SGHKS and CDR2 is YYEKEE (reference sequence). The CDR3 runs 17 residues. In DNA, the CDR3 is TGTGCCAGCAGCTCGAATCCTAGCGGGAGTACCGCCTATGAGCAGTACTTC. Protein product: CASSSNPSGSTAYEQYF.

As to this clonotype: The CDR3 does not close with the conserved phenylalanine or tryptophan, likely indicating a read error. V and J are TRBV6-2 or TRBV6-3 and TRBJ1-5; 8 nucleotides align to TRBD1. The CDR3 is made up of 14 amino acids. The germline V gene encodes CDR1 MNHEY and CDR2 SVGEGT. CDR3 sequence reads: CASSLGQGYQRQHL. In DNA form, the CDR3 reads TGTGCCAGCAGTCTTGGACAGGGTTATCAGCGCCAGCATTTA.

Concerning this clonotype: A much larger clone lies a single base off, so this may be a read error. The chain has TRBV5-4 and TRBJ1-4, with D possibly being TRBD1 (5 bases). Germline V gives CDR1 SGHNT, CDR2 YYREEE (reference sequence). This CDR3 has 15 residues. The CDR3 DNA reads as TGTACCAGCAGCCCCAGTGGGGGTGATAATGAAAAACTGTTTTTT. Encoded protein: CTSSPSGGDNEKLFF.

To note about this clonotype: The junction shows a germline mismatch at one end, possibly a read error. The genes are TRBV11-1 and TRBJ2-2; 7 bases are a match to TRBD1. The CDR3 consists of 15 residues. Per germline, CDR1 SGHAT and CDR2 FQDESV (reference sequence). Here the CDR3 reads CTSSPRPQGSGELFF. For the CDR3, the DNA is TGTACCAGCAGCCCAAGGCCACAGGGGTCCGGGGAGCTGTTTTTT. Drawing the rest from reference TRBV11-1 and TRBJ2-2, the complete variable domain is EAEVAQSPRYKITEKSQAVAFWCDPISGHATLYWYRQILGQGPELLVQFQDESVVDDSQLPKDRFSAERLKGVDSTLKIQPAELGDSAMYLCTSSPRPQGSGELFFGEGSRLTVL.

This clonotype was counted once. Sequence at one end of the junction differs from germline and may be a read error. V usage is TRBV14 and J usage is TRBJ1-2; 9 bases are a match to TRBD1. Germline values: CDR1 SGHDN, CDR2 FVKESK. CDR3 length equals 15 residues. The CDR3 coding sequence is TGTGCCAGCAGCCACGGGGAAACAGGGGGCAGTGGCTATACCTTC. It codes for CASSHGETGGSGYTF.

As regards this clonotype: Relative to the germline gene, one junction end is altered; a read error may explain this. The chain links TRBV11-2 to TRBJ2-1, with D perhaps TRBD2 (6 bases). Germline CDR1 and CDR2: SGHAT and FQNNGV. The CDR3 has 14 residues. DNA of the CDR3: TGTGCCTGCAGCTCCGCGGGAAGTAACAATGAGCAGTTCTTC. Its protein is CACSSAGSNNEQFF.

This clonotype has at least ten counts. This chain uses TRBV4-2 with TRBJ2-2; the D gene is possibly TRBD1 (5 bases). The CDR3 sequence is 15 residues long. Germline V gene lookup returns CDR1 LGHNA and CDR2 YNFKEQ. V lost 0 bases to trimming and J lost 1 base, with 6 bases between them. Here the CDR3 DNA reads TGTGCCAGCAGCCAAGATACAGGGAACACCGGGGAGCTGTTTTTT. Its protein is CASSQDTGNTGELFF.

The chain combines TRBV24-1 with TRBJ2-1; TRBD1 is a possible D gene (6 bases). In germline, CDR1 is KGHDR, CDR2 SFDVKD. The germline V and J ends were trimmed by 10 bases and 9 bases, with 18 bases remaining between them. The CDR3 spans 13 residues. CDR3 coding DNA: TGTGCCACAAGTAATTCGATAGGGGGTGAGCAGTTCTTC. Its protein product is CATSNSIGGEQFF.